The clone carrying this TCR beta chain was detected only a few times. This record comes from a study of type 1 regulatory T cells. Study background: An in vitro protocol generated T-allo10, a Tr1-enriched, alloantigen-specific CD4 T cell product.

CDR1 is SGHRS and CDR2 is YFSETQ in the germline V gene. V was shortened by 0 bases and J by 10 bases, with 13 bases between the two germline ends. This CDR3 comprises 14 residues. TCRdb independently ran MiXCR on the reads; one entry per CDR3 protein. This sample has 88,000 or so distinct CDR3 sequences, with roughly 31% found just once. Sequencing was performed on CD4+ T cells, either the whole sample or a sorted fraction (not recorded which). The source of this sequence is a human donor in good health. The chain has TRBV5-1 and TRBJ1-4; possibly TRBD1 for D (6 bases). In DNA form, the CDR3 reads TGCGCCAGCAGCTTGGATCCAGGGGAGAGAAAACTGTTTTTT. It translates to CASSLDPGERKLFF.